The entry below gives a single T cell receptor (beta chain) sequence along with its context. What it binds is not known. As for time point: sample taken at primary tumor resection. Sequencing was performed on whole RNA extracted from tumor and nontumor lung tissue, or from frozen PBMC, and the material was left unsorted. The donor population consisted of under 75 patients with untreated, early-stage non-small cell lung cancer. The sample is drawn from a study of spatial heterogeneity in lung cancer. Study at large: The average appearance count of each unique TCR and UMI combination in raw reads was more than ten. Study outcomes and limitations: TCRs found ubiquitously expanded in tumor appeared in blood more at resection than at follow-up.

This CDR3 is 16 amino acids long. Per the germline V gene, CDR1 is SGHNT and CDR2 is YYREEE (reference sequence). The V and J ends lost 0 bases and 1 base respectively, with 12 bases between them. The presence of a unique molecular identifier marked each TCR cDNA molecule. TCRdb re-called the 5' RACE reads through MiXCR, storing one row per CDR3 protein. The table lists tens of thousands of distinct CDR3 sequences, about 12% of them singletons. Sequencing used PBMCs, obtained at surgery. V usage is TRBV5-4 and J usage is TRBJ2-3, with a weak D call TRBD2 (6 bases). The sequence derives from a male donor with early-stage non-small cell lung cancer. The CDR3 sequence: CASSLAGVAGTDTQYF. The CDR3 DNA is TGTGCCAGCAGCTTGGCCGGGGTAGCGGGCACAGATACGCAGTATTTT.